Listed here is a single TCR beta chain. Its antigen is unidentified. The entry originates in a study of neoadjuvant nivolumab and ipilimumab in lung cancer. Study at large: Patients got nivolumab 3 mg/kg on days 1, 15 and 29; combination added ipilimumab 1 mg/kg day 1.

The V end lost 6 bases, the J end lost 7 bases, and 19 bases lay between the germline ends. The CDR3 sequence is 15 residues long. Germline CDR1 is MNHNY and CDR2 is SVGAGI (reference sequence). Some clones are missing from TCRdb's copy, which holds only in-frame ones; the method was immunoSEQ multiplex PCR. The sample lists about 38,000 clones; roughly nine tenths were seen once. General study findings and limits: TCR richness and clonality were higher in tumors than adjacent uninvolved lung. Higher pretherapy blood TCR richness went with higher resected-tumor richness. Only two of four nivolumab-treated tumors gained richness and clonality by surgery.

The chain couples TRBV6-6 to TRBJ1-5; no definite D call. The specimen comprised peripheral blood, sampled before neoadjuvant nivolumab, alone or with ipilimumab. The TCR was taken from an adult with non-small cell lung cancer. As DNA, the CDR3 is TGTGCCAGCAGAACCGCCGGGGTCGGGGAGCAGCCCCAGCATTTT. Protein: CASRTAGVGEQPQHF.